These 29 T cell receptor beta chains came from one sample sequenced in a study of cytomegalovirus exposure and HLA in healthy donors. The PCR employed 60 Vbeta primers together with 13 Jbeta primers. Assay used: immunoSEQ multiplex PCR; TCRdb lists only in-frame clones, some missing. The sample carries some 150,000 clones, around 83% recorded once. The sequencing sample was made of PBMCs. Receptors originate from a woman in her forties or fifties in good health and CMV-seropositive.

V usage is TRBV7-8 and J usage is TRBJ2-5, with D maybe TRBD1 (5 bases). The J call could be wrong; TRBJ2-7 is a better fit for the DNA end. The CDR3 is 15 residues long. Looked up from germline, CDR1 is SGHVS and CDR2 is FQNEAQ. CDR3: CASSLGLQGSYEQYF. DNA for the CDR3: TGTGCCAGCAGCTTAGGGCTTCAGGGCTCCTACGAGCAGTACTTC.

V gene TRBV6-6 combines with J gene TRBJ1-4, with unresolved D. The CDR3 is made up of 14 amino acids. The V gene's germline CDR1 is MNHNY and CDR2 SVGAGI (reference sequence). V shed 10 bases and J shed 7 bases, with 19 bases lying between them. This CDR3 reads CATAGVGKGEKLFF. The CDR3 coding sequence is TGTGCCACCGCCGGGGTCGGTAAGGGTGAAAAACTGTTTTTT.

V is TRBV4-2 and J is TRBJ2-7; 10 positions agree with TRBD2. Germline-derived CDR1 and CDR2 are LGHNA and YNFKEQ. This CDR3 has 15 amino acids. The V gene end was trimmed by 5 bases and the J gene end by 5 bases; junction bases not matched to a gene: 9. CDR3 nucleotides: TGTGCCAGCAGCGGGGAGACTAGCGGGTCCCACGAGCAGTACTTC. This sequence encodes CASSGETSGSHEQYF.

DNA of the CDR3: TGTGCCAGCAGCTTAATCCAGGGAAGTGGCTACACCTTC. As protein: CASSLIQGSGYTF. The chain employs TRBV7-9 and TRBJ1-2; possible D gene TRBD1, 5 bases. V was cut by 2 bases and J by 7 bases, with 11 bases left in between. In germline, CDR1 is SEHNR, CDR2 FQNEAQ (reference sequence). This CDR3 has 13 amino acids.

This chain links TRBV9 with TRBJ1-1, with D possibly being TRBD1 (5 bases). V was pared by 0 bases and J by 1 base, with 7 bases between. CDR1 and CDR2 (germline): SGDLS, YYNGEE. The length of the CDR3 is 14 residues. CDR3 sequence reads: CASSVGTQNTEAFF. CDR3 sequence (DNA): TGTGCCAGCAGCGTAGGGACACAGAACACTGAAGCTTTCTTT.

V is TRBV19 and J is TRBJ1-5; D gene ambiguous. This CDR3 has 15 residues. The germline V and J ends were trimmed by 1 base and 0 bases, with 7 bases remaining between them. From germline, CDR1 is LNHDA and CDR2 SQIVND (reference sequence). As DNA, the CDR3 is TGTGCCAGTAGTATAGGCGGATCTAGCAATCAGCCCCAGCATTTT. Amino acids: CASSIGGSSNQPQHF.

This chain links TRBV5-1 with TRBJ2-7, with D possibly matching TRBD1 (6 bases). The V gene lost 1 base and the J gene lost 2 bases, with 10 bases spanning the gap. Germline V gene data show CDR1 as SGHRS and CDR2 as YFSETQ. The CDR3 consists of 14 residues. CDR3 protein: CASSLQGRTYEQYF. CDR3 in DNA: TGCGCCAGCAGCTTGCAGGGGCGGACCTACGAGCAGTACTTC. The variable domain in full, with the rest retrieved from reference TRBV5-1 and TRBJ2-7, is KAGVTQTPRYLIKTRGQQVTLSCSPISGHRSVSWYQQTPGQGLQFLFEYFSETQRNKGNFPGRFSGRQFSNSRSEMNVSTLELGDSALYLCASSLQGRTYEQYFGPGTRLTVT.

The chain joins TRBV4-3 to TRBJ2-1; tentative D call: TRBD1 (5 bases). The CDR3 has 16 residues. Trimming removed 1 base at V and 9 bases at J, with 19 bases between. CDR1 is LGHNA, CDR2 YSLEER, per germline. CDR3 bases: TGCGCCAGCAGCCAAGGTTTGGGGCAGCCCGCGAGTGAGCAGTTCTTC. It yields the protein CASSQGLGQPASEQFF.

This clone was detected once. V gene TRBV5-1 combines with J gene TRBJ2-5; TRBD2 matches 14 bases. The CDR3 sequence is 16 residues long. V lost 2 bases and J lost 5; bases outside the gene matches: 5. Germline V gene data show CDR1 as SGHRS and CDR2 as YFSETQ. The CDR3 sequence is CASSFRLAGGPETQYF. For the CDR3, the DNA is TGCGCCAGCAGCTTTAGACTAGCGGGGGGGCCTGAGACCCAGTACTTC.

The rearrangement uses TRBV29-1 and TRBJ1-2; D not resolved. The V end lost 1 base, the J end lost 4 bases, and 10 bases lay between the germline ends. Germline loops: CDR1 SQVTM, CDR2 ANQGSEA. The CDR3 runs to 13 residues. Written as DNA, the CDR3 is TGCAGCGTTGAAGTGATGGCGGCCTATGGCTACACCTTC. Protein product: CSVEVMAAYGYTF.

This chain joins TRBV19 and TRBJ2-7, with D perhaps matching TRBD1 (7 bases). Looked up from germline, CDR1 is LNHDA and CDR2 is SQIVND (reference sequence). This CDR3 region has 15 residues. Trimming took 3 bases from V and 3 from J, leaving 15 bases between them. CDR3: CASSISPRDSYEQYF. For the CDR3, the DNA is TGTGCCAGTAGTATCTCGCCGCGGGACAGCTACGAGCAGTACTTC.

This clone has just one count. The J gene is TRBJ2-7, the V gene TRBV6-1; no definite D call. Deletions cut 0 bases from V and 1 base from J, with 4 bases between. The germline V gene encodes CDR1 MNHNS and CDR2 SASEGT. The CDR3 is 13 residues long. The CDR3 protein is CASSEAPSYEQYF. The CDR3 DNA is TGTGCCAGCAGTGAAGCCCCTTCCTACGAGCAGTACTTC.

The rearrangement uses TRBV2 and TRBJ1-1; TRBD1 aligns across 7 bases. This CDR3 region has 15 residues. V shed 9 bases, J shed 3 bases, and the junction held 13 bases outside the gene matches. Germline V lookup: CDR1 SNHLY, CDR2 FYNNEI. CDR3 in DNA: TGTGCCAGTTACGAACAGGGGCAAGGTGACACTGAAGCTTTCTTT. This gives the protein CASYEQGQGDTEAFF.

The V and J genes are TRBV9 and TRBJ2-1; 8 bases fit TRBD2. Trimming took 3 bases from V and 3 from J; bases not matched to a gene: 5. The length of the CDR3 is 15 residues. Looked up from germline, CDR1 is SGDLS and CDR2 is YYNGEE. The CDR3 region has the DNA TGTGCCAGCAGCGCCACTAGCGGAATCTACAATGAGCAGTTCTTC. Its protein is CASSATSGIYNEQFF.

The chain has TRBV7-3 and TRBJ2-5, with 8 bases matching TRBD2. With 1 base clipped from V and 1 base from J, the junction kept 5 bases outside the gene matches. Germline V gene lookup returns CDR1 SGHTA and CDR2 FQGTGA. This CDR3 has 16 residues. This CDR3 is CASSLIGRGAQETQYF. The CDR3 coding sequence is TGTGCCAGCAGCTTAATCGGGCGGGGGGCCCAAGAGACCCAGTACTTC.

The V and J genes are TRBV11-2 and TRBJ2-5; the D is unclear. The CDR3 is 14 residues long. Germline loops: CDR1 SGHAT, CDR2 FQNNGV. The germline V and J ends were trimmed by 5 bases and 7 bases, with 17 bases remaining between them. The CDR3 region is CASSLTISLRTQYF. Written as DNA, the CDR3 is TGTGCCAGCAGCCTTACCATCTCGCTAAGGACCCAGTACTTC.

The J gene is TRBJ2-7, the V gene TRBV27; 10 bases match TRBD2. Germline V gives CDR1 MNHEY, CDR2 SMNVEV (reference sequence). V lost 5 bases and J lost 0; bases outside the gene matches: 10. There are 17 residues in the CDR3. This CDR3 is CASSPRTSGFFSYEQYF. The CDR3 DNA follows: TGTGCCAGCAGTCCCCGGACTAGCGGATTTTTCTCCTACGAGCAGTACTTC.

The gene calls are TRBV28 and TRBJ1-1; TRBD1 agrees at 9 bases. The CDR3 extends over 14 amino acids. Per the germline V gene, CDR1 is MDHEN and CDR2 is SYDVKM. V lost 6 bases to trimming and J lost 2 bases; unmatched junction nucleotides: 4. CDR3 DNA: TGTGCCAGCAGCCTGACAGGGGGTAACACTGAAGCTTTCTTT. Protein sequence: CASSLTGGNTEAFF.

As DNA, the CDR3 is TGTGCCAGCAGCCGGGACAGGGGTCTTAACACTGAAGCTTTCTTT. It encodes CASSRDRGLNTEAFF. The chain recombines TRBV14 with TRBJ1-1; 10 positions agree with TRBD1. V lost 4 bases, J lost 2 bases, and 4 bases stayed unmatched. Germline V CDR1 and CDR2: SGHDN, FVKESK. This CDR3 contains 15 residues.

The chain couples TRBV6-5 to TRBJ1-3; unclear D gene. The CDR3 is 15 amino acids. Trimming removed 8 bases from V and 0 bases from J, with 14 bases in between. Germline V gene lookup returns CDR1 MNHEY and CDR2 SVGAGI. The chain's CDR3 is CASQRDWSSGNTIYF. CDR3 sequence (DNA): TGTGCCAGCCAGAGGGATTGGAGCTCTGGAAACACCATATATTTT.

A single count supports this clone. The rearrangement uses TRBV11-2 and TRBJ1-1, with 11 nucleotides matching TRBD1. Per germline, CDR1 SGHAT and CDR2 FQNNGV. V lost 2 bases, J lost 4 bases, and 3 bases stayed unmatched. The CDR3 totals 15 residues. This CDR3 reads CASSLSGTGGTEAFF. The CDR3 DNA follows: TGTGCCAGCAGCTTATCCGGGACAGGGGGCACTGAAGCTTTCTTT.

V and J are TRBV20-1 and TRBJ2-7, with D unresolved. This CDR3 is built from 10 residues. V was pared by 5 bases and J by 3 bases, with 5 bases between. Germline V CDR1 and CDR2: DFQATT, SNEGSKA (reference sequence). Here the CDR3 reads CSAVYYEQYF. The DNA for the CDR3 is TGCAGTGCTGTCTACTACGAGCAGTACTTC.

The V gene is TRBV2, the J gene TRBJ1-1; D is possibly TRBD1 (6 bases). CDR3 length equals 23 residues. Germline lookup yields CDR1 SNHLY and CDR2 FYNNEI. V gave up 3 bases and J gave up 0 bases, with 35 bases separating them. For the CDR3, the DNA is TGTGCCAGCAGTGATAGGGGGGGGCCGTGGACGGGACTACTGAGGGCAATGAACACTGAAGCTTTCTTT. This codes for CASSDRGGPWTGLLRAMNTEAFF.

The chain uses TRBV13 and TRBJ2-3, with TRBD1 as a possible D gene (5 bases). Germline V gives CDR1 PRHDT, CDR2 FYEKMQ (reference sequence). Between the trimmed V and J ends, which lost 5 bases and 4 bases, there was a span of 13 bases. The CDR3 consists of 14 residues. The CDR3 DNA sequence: TGTGCCAGCAGCCTCAGGGCCGCCCCAGATACGCAGTATTTT. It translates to CASSLRAAPDTQYF.

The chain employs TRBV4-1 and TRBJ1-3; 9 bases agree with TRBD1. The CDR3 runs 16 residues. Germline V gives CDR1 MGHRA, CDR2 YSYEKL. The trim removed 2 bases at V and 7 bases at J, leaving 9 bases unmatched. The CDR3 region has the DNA TGCGCCAGCAGCCAACTCGGGACAGGGTACGGGAACACCATATATTTT. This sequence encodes CASSQLGTGYGNTIYF.

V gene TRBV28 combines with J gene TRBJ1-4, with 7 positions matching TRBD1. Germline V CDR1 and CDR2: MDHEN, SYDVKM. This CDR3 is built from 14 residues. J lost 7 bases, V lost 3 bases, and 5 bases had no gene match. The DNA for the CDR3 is TGTGCCAGCAGTTTGGTAGGGGGCGGTGAAAAACTGTTTTTT. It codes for CASSLVGGGEKLFF.

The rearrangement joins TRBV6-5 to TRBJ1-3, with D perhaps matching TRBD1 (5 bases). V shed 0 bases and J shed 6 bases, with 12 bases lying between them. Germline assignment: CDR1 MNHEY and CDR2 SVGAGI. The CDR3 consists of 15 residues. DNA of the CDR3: TGTGCCAGCAGTTACTCGGCCAGGGTAGAAAACACCATATATTTT. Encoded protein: CASSYSARVENTIYF.

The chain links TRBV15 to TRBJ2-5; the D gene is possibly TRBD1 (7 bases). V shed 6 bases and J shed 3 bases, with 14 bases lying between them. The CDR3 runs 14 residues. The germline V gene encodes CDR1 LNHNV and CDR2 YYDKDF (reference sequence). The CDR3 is CATREGQHKETQYF. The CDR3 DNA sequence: TGTGCCACCAGGGAGGGACAGCACAAAGAGACCCAGTACTTC.

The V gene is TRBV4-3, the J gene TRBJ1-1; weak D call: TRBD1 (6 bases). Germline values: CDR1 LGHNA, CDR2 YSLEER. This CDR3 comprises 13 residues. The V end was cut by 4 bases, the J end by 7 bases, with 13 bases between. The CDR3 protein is CASSPQQGVEAFF. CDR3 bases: TGCGCCAGCAGCCCCCAACAGGGAGTTGAAGCTTTCTTT.